The next 8 T cell receptor beta chains were all read from a single sample in a study of blood T cell repertoires in COVID-19. Data came from immunoSEQ multiplex PCR; TCRdb stores just in-frame clones and leaves some out. This repertoire shows about 220,000 clones, 84% found once; its top ten account for 20%. Sequenced material: peripheral blood. These receptors all come from a man aged 25 to 40 with active or convalescent COVID-19.

The chain couples TRBV14 to TRBJ1-2; D is unresolved. The V end was cut by 1 base, the J end by 4 bases, with 19 bases between. Germline values: CDR1 SGHDN, CDR2 FVKESK. The CDR3 spans 17 residues. CDR3 sequence reads: CASSQVFSTGVLYGYTF. The CDR3 DNA reads TGTGCCAGCAGCCAAGTCTTCAGTACCGGGGTTCTCTATGGCTACACCTTC.

The chain has TRBV5-1 and TRBJ2-3, with a tentative D call TRBD2 (7 bases). The CDR3 has 14 residues. Trimming stripped 4 bases from V and 6 bases from J, with 15 bases between. In germline, CDR1 is SGHRS, CDR2 YFSETQ. This chain's CDR3 is CASSPEGGRDTQYF. In DNA, the CDR3 is TGCGCCAGCAGCCCCGAGGGGGGGCGGGATACGCAGTATTTT.

The chain combines TRBV19 with TRBJ2-5; 16 bases fit TRBD2. Germline V gives CDR1 LNHDA, CDR2 SQIVND (reference sequence). CDR3 length equals 18 residues. The V and J ends lost 3 bases and 4 bases, in that order; junction bases with no gene match: 8. The CDR3: CASSMGGTSGREGETQYF. The CDR3 nucleotides are TGTGCCAGTAGTATGGGCGGGACTAGCGGGAGGGAGGGAGAGACCCAGTACTTC.

This rearrangement joins TRBV29-1 to TRBJ1-1, with TRBD1 matching 8 bases. V gave up 8 bases and J gave up 2 bases; unmatched junction bases: 7. CDR1 is SQVTM and CDR2 is ANQGSEA in the germline V gene. The CDR3 sequence is 13 residues long. CDR3 DNA: TGCAGCACCCGGACAGGGCGAAACACTGAAGCTTTCTTT. The encoded protein is CSTRTGRNTEAFF. Variable domain in full (rest from reference TRBV29-1 and TRBJ1-1): SAVISQKPSRDICQRGTSLTIQCQVDSQVTMMFWYRQQPGQSLTLIATANQGSEATYESGFVIDKFPISRPNLTFSTLTVSNMSPEDSSIYLCSTRTGRNTEAFFGQGTRLTVV.

There are a few counts of this clone. The chain couples TRBV2 to TRBJ1-2; 11 nucleotides line up with TRBD1. This CDR3 is built from 14 residues. The junction had 7 bases not matched to a gene; V was cut back by 6 bases and J by 7 bases. Germline V lookup: CDR1 SNHLY, CDR2 FYNNEI. The CDR3 reads CASRPGTGGTGYTF. The DNA for the CDR3 is TGTGCCAGCAGACCCGGGACAGGGGGAACTGGCTACACCTTC.

The chain employs TRBV6-5 and TRBJ1-1; the match to TRBD1 covers 8 bases. The CDR3 runs to 13 residues. CDR1 is MNHEY and CDR2 is SVGAGI in the germline V gene. The V gene end was trimmed by 8 bases and the J gene end by 0 bases; junction bases not matched to a gene: 2. The CDR3 region has the DNA TGTGCCAGCCAGGGGGCCTTGAACACTGAAGCTTTCTTT. Protein sequence: CASQGALNTEAFF.

This chain links TRBV5-1 with TRBJ1-2; D remains unclear. Germline loops: CDR1 SGHRS, CDR2 YFSETQ. The CDR3 length is 13 residues. The ends were cut back, 1 base at V and 8 bases at J, with 12 bases in the middle. The CDR3 coding sequence is TGCGCCAGCAGCTTGTGGCAGCGTAGGGGCTACACCTTC. It encodes CASSLWQRRGYTF.

This clone was counted at least ten times. The rearrangement links TRBV6-2 or TRBV6-3 to TRBJ2-7, with 12 bases identical to TRBD2. Germline V gene lookup returns CDR1 MNHEY and CDR2 SVGEGT. With 4 bases clipped from V and 0 bases from J, the junction kept 1 base outside the gene matches. The CDR3 runs 15 residues. The CDR3 coding sequence is TGTGCCAGCAGTTCTAGCGGGGGGGGCTCCTACGAGCAGTACTTC. Its protein is CASSSSGGGSYEQYF.